Following are 24 T cell receptor beta chains from one sample sequenced in a study of radiotherapy plus CTLA-4 blockade in lung cancer. Generated by immunoSEQ multiplex PCR, the TCRdb table keeps only in-frame clones and is missing some. The profile shows about 57,000 clones, roughly 80% of them singletons. This sample comprised peripheral blood, obtained from a patient treated with radiotherapy plus ipilimumab. The receptors were sampled from a human donor with non-small cell lung cancer who had a complete response to radiotherapy plus ipilimumab.

The CDR3 DNA sequence: TGTGCCAGCAGCGAGTGGGTGGGACAGAACACTGAAGCTTTCTTT. Its protein is CASSEWVGQNTEAFF. The V call is TRBV5-4, the J call TRBJ1-1, with TRBD1 as a possible D gene (6 bases). The V end was cut by 4 bases, the J end by 1 base, with 14 bases between. The CDR3 runs 15 residues. CDR1 and CDR2 from the germline V gene are SGHNT and YYREEE (reference sequence). Looking up the rest from reference TRBV5-4 and TRBJ1-1 gives the full variable domain: ETGVTQSPTHLIKTRGQQVTLRCSSQSGHNTVSWYQQALGQGPQFIFQYYREEENGRGNFPPRFSGLQFPNYSSELNVNALELDDSALYLCASSEWVGQNTEAFFGQGTRLTVV.

The J gene is TRBJ2-7, the V gene TRBV5-1; 8 positions match TRBD1. V trimming: 6 bases; J trimming: 3 bases; junction bases outside the gene matches: 8. CDR3 length: 14 residues. Germline V gene sequence: CDR1 SGHRS, CDR2 YFSETQ. CDR3 sequence: CASKRDDRGYEQYF. CDR3 coding DNA: TGCGCCAGCAAGAGGGACGACAGGGGCTACGAGCAGTACTTC.

V and J are TRBV5-1 and TRBJ2-1; D is possibly TRBD2 (7 bases). Germline values: CDR1 SGHRS, CDR2 YFSETQ. This CDR3 has 15 amino acids. The ends were cut back, 10 bases at V and 0 bases at J, with 17 bases in the middle. The CDR3 region is CASRGAGSSYNEQFF. The CDR3 nucleotides read TGCGCCTCCCGGGGGGCGGGTAGCTCCTACAATGAGCAGTTCTTC.

This clone appeared once. This chain joins TRBV2 and TRBJ2-5; 7 nucleotides line up with TRBD2. J gave up 5 bases and V 5 bases, and 5 bases lay outside the gene matches. Germline CDR1 SNHLY, CDR2 FYNNEI. The CDR3 loop spans 13 amino acids. The CDR3 sequence: CASSLQGGETQYF. As DNA, the CDR3 is TGTGCCAGCAGTTTGCAGGGAGGGGAGACCCAGTACTTC.

The chain is built from TRBV18 and TRBJ1-5; a weak D match, TRBD1 (5 bases). Germline CDR1 KGHSH, CDR2 LQKENI. With 0 bases removed from V and 7 bases from J, the gap between germline ends came to 13 bases. The CDR3 has 15 residues. The CDR3 loop is CASSPPAGSGQPQHF. The CDR3 bases are TGTGCCAGCTCACCACCGGCTGGCTCAGGGCAGCCCCAGCATTTT.

The chain is built from TRBV5-1 and TRBJ2-1; D is unresolved. The CDR3 contains 13 residues. The germline V gene encodes CDR1 SGHRS and CDR2 YFSETQ. The ends were cut back, 0 bases at V and 9 bases at J, with 10 bases in the middle. Here the CDR3 reads CASSLARQAEQFF. The DNA for the CDR3 is TGCGCCAGCAGCTTGGCCCGTCAAGCTGAGCAGTTCTTC.

The genes are TRBV29-1 and TRBJ1-4; maybe TRBD1 (5 bases). The ends were cut back, 4 bases at V and 6 bases at J, with 18 bases in the middle. This CDR3 contains 15 residues. Germline V gives CDR1 SQVTM, CDR2 ANQGSEA. CDR3 protein: CSVGNSGTGYEKLFF. Written as DNA, the CDR3 is TGCAGCGTTGGGAATAGCGGGACGGGATATGAAAAACTGTTTTTT. Looking up the rest from reference TRBV29-1 and TRBJ1-4 gives the full variable domain: SAVISQKPSRDICQRGTSLTIQCQVDSQVTMMFWYRQQPGQSLTLIATANQGSEATYESGFVIDKFPISRPNLTFSTLTVSNMSPEDSSIYLCSVGNSGTGYEKLFFGSGTQLSVL.

The chain is built from TRBV6-1 and TRBJ1-1; 9 bases align to TRBD1. From germline, CDR1 is MNHNS and CDR2 SASEGT. The ends lost 6 bases at V and 10 bases at J; junction bases unmatched: 6. This CDR3 has 12 residues. CDR3 region: CASRNRGLGAFF. CDR3 nucleotide sequence: TGTGCCAGCAGGAACAGGGGGCTTGGAGCTTTCTTT.

This clone was counted a few times. The V gene is TRBV11-3, the J gene TRBJ2-5, with TRBD2 matching over 8 bases. The length of the CDR3 is 14 residues. Germline values: CDR1 SGHNT, CDR2 YENEEA. With V trimmed by 2 bases and J by 1 base, 0 bases remained unmatched. The CDR3 DNA follows: TGTGCCAGCAGCTTACTAGCGGGCCAAGAGACCCAGTACTTC. Amino acids: CASSLLAGQETQYF.

The rearrangement uses TRBV6-5 and TRBJ2-5, with 10 bases lining up with TRBD1. The tail of the sequence fits TRBJ2-7 better, so the J call may be wrong. The germline gives CDR1 MNHEY, CDR2 SVGAGI. The CDR3 runs to 13 residues. The CDR3 region has the DNA TGTGCCAGCACTAGGACAGGGGGTTACGAGCAGTACTTC. Translated, it gives CASTRTGGYEQYF.

CDR3 sequence reads: CASRTRGTDEYEQYF. The CDR3 coding sequence is TGTGCCAGTAGGACTCGCGGGACGGACGAATACGAGCAGTACTTC. The chain joins TRBV19 to TRBJ2-7; the D gene is possibly TRBD2 (6 bases). CDR1 LNHDA and CDR2 SQIVND come from the germline V gene (reference sequence). The CDR3 totals 15 residues. V was shortened by 6 bases and J by 4 bases, with 19 bases between the two germline ends.

This clone was detected once. The rearrangement joins TRBV11-3 to TRBJ1-5; the D gene is possibly TRBD1 (6 bases). Germline CDR1 and CDR2: SGHNT and YENEEA. V was clipped by 3 bases and J by 0 bases, with 9 bases between them. CDR3 length: 15 residues. The CDR3 bases are TGTGCCAGCAGCTTGGACAGTTATAGCAATCAGCCCCAGCATTTT. It specifies CASSLDSYSNQPQHF.

The chain combines TRBV6-1 with TRBJ1-5; D call uncertain. The CDR3 spans 11 residues. The V gene lost 5 bases and the J gene lost 5 bases, with 4 bases spanning the gap. The germline V gene has CDR1 MNHNS and CDR2 SASEGT. CDR3 residues: CASSRDQPQHF. The CDR3 nucleotides read TGTGCCAGCAGTCGGGATCAGCCCCAGCATTTT.

The chain combines TRBV5-1 with TRBJ1-2; D perhaps matches TRBD1 (6 bases). The CDR3 length is 13 residues. Trimming took 2 bases from V and 6 from J, leaving 11 bases between them. Germline CDR1 and CDR2: SGHRS and YFSETQ. DNA of the CDR3: TGCGCCAGCAGCTTTAGGGGGGGCAATGGCTACACCTTC. The encoded protein is CASSFRGGNGYTF.

The J gene is TRBJ2-7, the V gene TRBV27, with 10 bases that match TRBD1. The CDR3 totals 16 residues. Per the germline V gene, CDR1 is MNHEY and CDR2 is SMNVEV (reference sequence). With 8 bases clipped from V and 3 bases from J, the junction kept 13 bases outside the gene matches. The CDR3 nucleotides are TGTGCCAGCCTTAAAGGGGGGACAGGGGCCCACTACGAGCAGTACGTC. This encodes CASLKGGTGAHYEQYV.

The rearrangement joins TRBV18 to TRBJ1-1; the D is unclear. V was trimmed by 3 bases and J by 1 base, leaving 12 bases between them. The CDR3 runs 15 residues. Germline V gene sequence: CDR1 KGHSH, CDR2 LQKENI. In DNA, the CDR3 is TGTGCCAGCTCACCCTCCAGAGCTAGGAACACTGAAGCTTTCTTT. It specifies CASSPSRARNTEAFF. Based on the CDR3 plus reference TRBV18 and TRBJ1-1, the full variable domain is NAGVMQNPRHLVRRRGQEARLRCSPMKGHSHVYWYRQLPEEGLKFMVYLQKENIIDESGMPKERFSAEFPKEGPSILRIQQVVRGDSAAYFCASSPSRARNTEAFFGQGTRLTVV.

The chain couples TRBV18 to TRBJ1-1; no reliable D call. With 6 bases removed from V and 2 bases from J, the gap between germline ends came to 16 bases. The V gene's germline CDR1 is KGHSH and CDR2 LQKENI. CDR3 size: 15 residues. In nucleotides, the CDR3 is TGTGCCAGCTCCCCCTTCCACACAGAAAACACTGAAGCTTTCTTT. Its protein is CASSPFHTENTEAFF.

V gene TRBV7-2 combines with J gene TRBJ2-2; the match to TRBD2 covers 9 bases. Germline V gene sequence: CDR1 SGHTA, CDR2 FQGNSA. This CDR3 spans 15 amino acids. J lost 3 bases, V lost 4 bases, and 3 bases had no gene match. The DNA of the CDR3 is TGTGCCAGCAGCTCGGGACTAGCTTACACCGGGGAGCTGTTTTTT. It is translated as CASSSGLAYTGELFF.

The table lists this clone with a few counts. The chain has TRBV6-6 and TRBJ2-5, with D tentatively TRBD1 (8 bases). The end of the DNA fits TRBJ2-7 better, so the J call may be wrong. This CDR3 is 16 amino acids long. Germline lookup yields CDR1 MNHNY and CDR2 SVGAGI (reference sequence). DNA of the CDR3: TGTGCCAGCAGTTACGGGGGGGGCACAGGGGGCTACGAGCAGTACTTC. Protein: CASSYGGGTGGYEQYF.

The gene calls are TRBV2 and TRBJ2-1; 7 positions match TRBD2. The trim removed 4 bases at V and 12 bases at J, leaving 15 bases unmatched. Per germline, CDR1 SNHLY and CDR2 FYNNEI. The CDR3 length is 15 residues. The CDR3, as DNA: TGTGCCAGCAGTGGAGAGGCGGGGGAACACCCCCGGCAGTTCTTC. Encoded protein: CASSGEAGEHPRQFF.

This clone was observed a handful of times. The chain recombines TRBV7-2 with TRBJ1-1, with 7 positions matching TRBD1. From germline, CDR1 is SGHTA and CDR2 FQGNSA. This CDR3 has 13 residues. V shed 6 bases and J 8 bases; nucleotides not matched to a gene: 9. CDR3 nucleotides: TGTGCCAGCAGTTCCATCCGGGACAGCGAAGCTTTCTTT. Protein product: CASSSIRDSEAFF.

This clone was counted between two and nine times. The chain recombines TRBV10-3 with TRBJ1-3, with 8 bases that match TRBD1. The V gene's germline CDR1 is ENHRY and CDR2 SYGVKD. The length of the CDR3 is 15 residues. V trimming: 4 bases; J trimming: 1 base; junction bases outside the gene matches: 3. CDR3 nucleotides: TGTGCCATCAGTGCGGACAGGGTTTCTGGAAACACCATATATTTT. This codes for CAISADRVSGNTIYF.

V is TRBV30 and J is TRBJ1-1; 9 nucleotides match TRBD1. The junction had 11 bases not matched to a gene; V was cut back by 5 bases and J by 4 bases. Germline assignment: CDR1 GTSNPN and CDR2 SVGIG (reference sequence). The CDR3 has 15 residues. CDR3 DNA: TGTGCCTGGGACCGACAACAGGGGGCCAGCACTGAAGCTTTCTTT. Translating gives CAWDRQQGASTEAFF.

The chain has TRBV6-1 and TRBJ1-1, with TRBD1 matching 7 bases. The CDR3 is 15 residues long. Germline-derived CDR1 and CDR2 are MNHNS and SASEGT. V trimming: 4 bases; J trimming: 5 bases; junction bases outside the gene matches: 10. The CDR3 is CASSVKQGMWTEAFF. The CDR3 nucleotides are TGTGCCAGCAGTGTTAAACAGGGGATGTGGACTGAAGCTTTCTTT.